This is a list of T cell receptor beta chains from one sample in a study of tumor-infiltrating lymphocytes in localized non-small cell lung cancer. Using immunoSEQ multiplex PCR, the repertoire was profiled, and TCRdb retains in-frame clones only, with some absent. The table has around 14,000 clones, about four fifths seen once; the top ten hold just over 2.5%. Material for sequencing was lung tumor tissue. Receptors originate from a human donor with non-small cell lung cancer. Each CDR3 is given with its conserved first and last residue.

V gene | CDR3 protein
TRBV7-2 | CASSYRGQGREKLFF
TRBV30 | CAWMKSIYGYTF
TRBV7-2 | CASSLVAGTSGSYEQYF
TRBV7-2 | CASSRPTSGSGEQFF
TRBV6-5 | CATSDRMNTEAFF
TRBV7-2 | CASSSMGGRLNTEAFF
TRBV5-6 | CASSLSGKAATYEQYF
TRBV10-3 | CAIRGTSGTYEQYF
TRBV5-4 | CASSLAGTDTQYF
TRBV21-1 | CASSKKTTSGSPLSSYNEQFF
TRBV7-6 | CASSLASGLLPSEQYF
TRBV10-3 | CAHQETSGATGELFF
TRBV28 | CASSFPQAAGGYTF
TRBV6-5 | CASSTGGDTQYF
TRBV11-3 | CASSFILSAGMNTEAFF
TRBV5-4 | CASSGTSGRVYEQYF
TRBV4-2 | CASSQDRGYVTDTQYF
TRBV2 | CASREQGMGTEAFF
TRBV7-9 | CASSLSAINTEAFF
TRBV2 | CASSTGQGKFQFF
TRBV2 | CAGALRPLEKLFF
TRBV4-3 | CASSANWDNEQFF
TRBV7-9 | CASSLKPTTNTEAFF
TRBV18 | CASSPNRADTQYF
TRBV6-6 | CASSRTGGTDTQYF
TRBV5-4 | CASSPPRGRARSETQYF
TRBV7-9 | CASSLNYQGSTEAFF
TRBV4-3 | CASSQDRAATEAFF
TRBV2 | CASSEQGDDTEAFF
TRBV19 | CASSIEPGGIGSYNEQFF
TRBV11-3 | CASSLGFWNTEAFF
TRBV11-2 | CASSLSYERNTEAFF
TRBV4-1 | CASSHLIIQGANGELFF
TRBV7-2 | CASSLQGAGTEAFF